This is a list of T cell receptor beta chains from one sample in a study of blood T cell repertoires in COVID-19. Measured with immunoSEQ multiplex PCR; TCRdb has only the in-frame clones, and not every one. Of under 150,000 clones in the sample, roughly 88% were seen once. Sample: peripheral blood. These receptors originate from a woman in her 70s who had recovered from COVID-19. CDR3s include the opening cysteine and the closing phenylalanine or tryptophan. The D gene is left open where the match is weak. Rows give clone size only sometimes, using once, few, many, or a class for an expanded clone.

D,J,size,V,CDR3,DNA
.,TRBJ2-3,.,TRBV11-1,CASSLLVRDTQYF,TGTGCCAGCAGCTTGCTGGTTAGAGATACGCAGTATTTT
TRBD2,TRBJ2-7,.,TRBV2,CASHLGGVGNEQYF,TGTGCCAGTCACCTGGGGGGGGTAGGGAACGAGCAGTACTTC
.,TRBJ1-3,.,TRBV4-1,CASSQPRGGTSGNTIYF,TGCGCCAGCAGCCAACCCCGGGGAGGAACGTCCGGAAACACCATATATTTT
TRBD1,TRBJ1-5,.,TRBV28,CASRGTGGGQPQHF,TGTGCCAGCAGAGGGACAGGGGGAGGTCAGCCCCAGCATTTT
TRBD2,TRBJ2-1,.,TRBV2,CASNPQRGSYNEQFF,TGTGCCAGCAACCCCCAGCGGGGGTCCTACAATGAGCAGTTCTTC
.,TRBJ1-2,.,TRBV28,CASSFPPQVGPYGYTF,TGTGCCAGCAGTTTCCCCCCACAGGTTGGACCCTATGGCTACACCTTC
TRBD1,TRBJ2-7,few,TRBV18,CASSPGTGDYEQYF,TGTGCCAGCTCACCAGGGACAGGAGATTACGAGCAGTACTTC
TRBD1,TRBJ2-1,.,TRBV19,CASSHNRGPQFF,TGTGCCAGTAGCCACAACAGGGGGCCACAGTTCTTC
TRBD2,TRBJ2-7,.,TRBV28,CASGTPLAGAYEQYF,TGTGCCAGCGGAACTCCGCTAGCGGGGGCCTACGAGCAGTACTTC
.,TRBJ2-2,.,TRBV11-3,CASSHEGELFF,TGTGCCAGCAGCCACGAGGGGGAGCTGTTTTTT
.,TRBJ2-5,.,TRBV5-6,CASSWGQGWGQETQYF,TGTGCCAGCAGCTGGGGGCAAGGATGGGGACAAGAGACCCAGTACTTC
.,TRBJ1-2,.,TRBV4-1,CASSPTRTVPYGYTF,TGCGCCAGCAGCCCAACTCGGACAGTCCCCTATGGCTACACCTTC
.,TRBJ1-1,.,TRBV28,CASSGRNLNAFF,TGTGCCAGCAGCGGCAGGAACTTGAACGCTTTCTTT
TRBD1,TRBJ2-7,.,TRBV9,CASSVARTGGLEQYF,TGTGCCAGCAGCGTAGCAAGGACAGGGGGCCTCGAGCAGTACTTC
TRBD1,TRBJ1-4,few,TRBV2,CASSEVGQPNEKLFF,TGTGCCAGCAGTGAGGTGGGACAGCCTAATGAAAAACTGTTTTTT
.,TRBJ1-1,.,TRBV19,CASSLQGNTEAFF,TGTGCCAGTAGCTTACAGGGGAACACTGAAGCTTTCTTT
TRBD1,TRBJ1-4,.,TRBV7-2,CASSLRQAGGWKLFF,TGTGCCAGCAGCTTAAGGCAGGCAGGGGGTTGGAAACTGTTTTTT
TRBD1,TRBJ2-7,.,TRBV7-9,CASSLAKGTGEYEQYF,TGTGCCAGCAGCTTAGCTAAAGGGACAGGGGAGTACGAGCAGTACTTC
.,TRBJ2-5,.,TRBV7-2,CASTRPGVAAQETQYF,TGTGCCAGCACACGTCCCGGGGTAGCGGCCCAAGAGACCCAGTACTTC
.,TRBJ2-2,.,TRBV11-2,CASSFQATGELFF,TGTGCCAGCAGCTTCCAAGCCACCGGGGAGCTGTTTTTT
.,TRBJ2-2,.,TRBV19,CASSTRSLPNTGELFF,TGTGCCAGTAGTACCCGGAGTCTGCCGAACACCGGGGAGCTGTTTTTT
.,TRBJ1-1,.,TRBV3-1/TRBV3-2,CASSQAGPGTEAFF,TGTGCCAGCAGCCAAGCCGGCCCCGGGACTGAAGCTTTCTTT
TRBD1,TRBJ2-7,few,TRBV6-5,CASRESGTGPWEQYF,TGTGCCAGCCGAGAGTCCGGGACAGGGCCTTGGGAGCAGTACTTC
.,TRBJ1-6,.,TRBV4-2,CASSQGRPLGPSYNSPLHF,TGTGCCAGCAGCCAAGGGAGGCCGCTGGGTCCCTCCTATAATTCACCCCTCCACTTT
.,TRBJ1-2,.,TRBV28,CASSLGGPYGYTF,TGTGCCAGCAGTTTGGGAGGGCCCTATGGCTACACCTTC
TRBD1,TRBJ2-3,.,TRBV28,CASSLLGQGVMDTQYF,TGTGCCAGCAGTTTATTGGGACAGGGCGTTATGGATACGCAGTATTTT
TRBD2,TRBJ2-3,.,TRBV7-2,CASSLGLGHMTQYF,TGTGCCAGCAGCTTGGGACTAGGCCACATGACGCAGTATTTT
.,TRBJ1-3,.,TRBV18,CASSPRGLSGNTIYF,TGTGCCAGCTCACCCAGGGGCCTCTCTGGAAACACCATATATTTT
.,TRBJ1-4,.,TRBV4-2,CASSQDRTAPNEKLFF,TGTGCCAGCAGCCAAGATAGAACAGCACCTAATGAAAAACTGTTTTTT
TRBD1,TRBJ1-5,.,TRBV28,CASSLDRNQPQHF,TGTGCCAGCAGTCTGGACAGGAATCAGCCCCAGCATTTT
.,TRBJ1-5,.,TRBV28,CASGSQGTQHF,TGTGCCAGCGGATCCCAGGGGACCCAGCATTTT
TRBD1,TRBJ1-2,.,TRBV5-1,CASNLGGADYGYTF,TGCGCCAGCAACCTAGGGGGCGCGGACTATGGCTACACCTTC
TRBD2,TRBJ2-7,.,TRBV5-1,CASSLLAGVSHEQYF,TGCGCCAGCAGCCTTCTAGCGGGAGTATCCCACGAGCAGTACTTC
TRBD1,TRBJ2-5,.,TRBV11-3,CASSRPLDRADRVTQYF,TGTGCCAGCAGCCGACCTTTGGACAGGGCCGACCGGGTAACCCAGTACTTC
TRBD2,TRBJ2-7,.,TRBV7-9,CASSPRVAGGYEQYF,TGTGCCAGCAGCCCCCGGGTAGCGGGGGGCTACGAGCAGTACTTC
TRBD2,TRBJ2-2,.,TRBV2,CASNSGRGTGELFF,TGTGCCAGCAATAGCGGGAGAGGAACCGGGGAGCTGTTTTTT
.,TRBJ1-1,.,TRBV4-1,CASSQAQGFTEAFF,TGCGCCAGCAGCCAAGCCCAGGGTTTTACTGAAGCTTTCTTT